Listed below are T cell receptor beta chains from one sample, sequenced in a study of shared clonotypes between healthy human individuals. Data came from immunoSEQ multiplex PCR; TCRdb stores just in-frame clones and leaves some out. The sample records 2.3 million or so clones, 85% to 95% being singletons. The sample comprised naive CD4+ T cells from PBMCs. Every receptor here comes from a man aged 18-30 years in good health. Some clones in this sample may be carry-over from other donors' samples. The CDR3 runs from the conserved cysteine through the conserved F or W. A D gene is named only where the DNA matches it firmly. Clone size is stated in some rows and not others, as once, few, many or a class when expanded.

>NA|TRBV7-9|NA|TRBJ1-5
TGTGCCAGCAGCACTAACGGGAATCAGCCCCAGCATTTT
CASSTNGNQPQHF
>NA|TRBV2|NA|TRBJ2-2
TGTGCCAGCAGTGAGATGGGGACGGGCGGGGAGCTGTTTTTT
CASSEMGTGGELFF
>NA|TRBV5-1|NA|TRBJ1-4
TGCGCCAGCAAAGAGGGTGGTGCGTTAGTTAATGAAAAACTGTTTTTT
CASKEGGALVNEKLFF
>TRBD1|TRBV28|NA|TRBJ1-2
TGTGCCAGCAGACAGCGTTTGTGGGACAGGAACAGCTATGGCTACACCTTC
CASRQRLWDRNSYGYTF
>TRBD2|TRBV19|NA|TRBJ2-5
TGTGCCAGTAGTATAGGTCTAGCGGTCCAAGAGACCCAGTACTTC
CASSIGLAVQETQYF
>TRBD1|TRBV5-1|NA|TRBJ1-3
TGCGCCAGCAGCTTGGACGGGACAGCAGGAAACACCATATATTTT
CASSLDGTAGNTIYF
>NA|TRBV7-6|NA|TRBJ2-3
TGTGCCAGCAGCTTAGCGAGGTGGGGGCTATTGGATACGCAGTATTTT
CASSLARWGLLDTQYF
>NA|TRBV19|NA|TRBJ1-5
TGTGCCAGCTCGAAAGGGATCAGCAATCAGCCCCAGCATTTT
CASSKGISNQPQHF
>NA|TRBV11-2|NA|TRBJ2-5
TGTGCCAGCAGCTTAGGTGCTGGATTTATAGAGACCCAGTACTTC
CASSLGAGFIETQYF
>NA|TRBV4-3|NA|TRBJ2-7
TGCGCCAGCAGCCAAGCGTCAGGTCACTACGAGCAGTACTTC
CASSQASGHYEQYF
>NA|TRBV4-1|NA|TRBJ2-1
TGCGCCAGCAGCCAAACAGAAAACAATGAGCAGTTCTTC
CASSQTENNEQFF
>NA|TRBV5-1|NA|TRBJ2-3
TGCGCCAGCAGCCTACCATCACGGGGGGCACAGTATTTT
CASSLPSRGAQYF
>NA|TRBV19|NA|TRBJ2-1
TGTGCCAGTATGCCGGGACGCAAGTACAATGAGCAGTTCTTC
CASMPGRKYNEQFF
>TRBD1|TRBV7-3|NA|TRBJ1-1
TGTGCCAGCAGCCAGACAGGGTCTGAAGCTTTCTTT
CASSQTGSEAFF
>NA|TRBV18|NA|TRBJ2-5
TGTGCCAGCTCACCACTCGGAGACCAAGAGACCCAGTACTTC
CASSPLGDQETQYF
>NA|TRBV28|NA|TRBJ1-5
TGTGCCAGCAGTCTCCCAGTACCCTTTAATCAGCCCCAGCATTTT
CASSLPVPFNQPQHF
>NA|TRBV7-9|NA|TRBJ2-5
TGTGCCAGCAGCTTGCAGTCGGGGCAAGAGACCCAGTACTTC
CASSLQSGQETQYF
>NA|TRBV9|NA|TRBJ2-1
TGTGCCAGCAGCGCTCCGGGGAGCCAAATAGGTGAGCAGTTCTTC
CASSAPGSQIGEQFF
>TRBD2|TRBV9|NA|TRBJ2-5
TGTGCCAGCAGCGGGACTAGCGGATGGGAGACCCAGTACTTC
CASSGTSGWETQYF
>NA|TRBV27|NA|TRBJ2-1
TGTGCCAGCAGTTTGGGCCGCGGGGCCAAAAGTGAGCAGTTCTTC
CASSLGRGAKSEQFF
>NA|TRBV27|NA|TRBJ2-5
TGTGCCAGCAGTGACAGATTCCAAGAGACCCAGTACTTC
CASSDRFQETQYF
>TRBD1|TRBV6-6|NA|TRBJ1-2
TGTGCCAGCAGGGGAGACAGGGGAGACGGCTACACCTTC
CASRGDRGDGYTF
>NA|TRBV5-1|NA|TRBJ2-7
TGCGCCAGCACCATCGGGGGACTTACTCCCTACGAGCAGTACTTC
CASTIGGLTPYEQYF
>NA|TRBV6-5|NA|TRBJ2-7
TGTGCCACCAGAAGGGGGGCCGCCTACGAGCAGTACTTC
CATRRGAAYEQYF
>TRBD2|TRBV5-4|once|TRBJ2-5
TGTGCCAGCAGCTTGGGGGCTAGCGGGGGCTCGCAGACCCAGTACTTC
CASSLGASGGSQTQYF
>NA|TRBV27|NA|TRBJ1-5
TGTGCCAGCAGTTTTCTGGGGGGAGCTGTTAGCAATCAGCCCCAGCATTTT
CASSFLGGAVSNQPQHF
>NA|TRBV13|NA|TRBJ2-3
TGTGCCAGCAGCGGGGGGACCGGGTCGACAGATACGCAGTATTTT
CASSGGTGSTDTQYF
>TRBD2|TRBV7-2|NA|TRBJ2-1
TGTGCCAGCAGCCTCGCCGGACCCCTAAGCGGGAGGGAGCAGTTCTTC
CASSLAGPLSGREQFF
>NA|TRBV2|NA|TRBJ2-1
TGTGCCAGCAGTAAGACTGGGGCCACCTACAATGAGCAGTTCTTC
CASSKTGATYNEQFF
>TRBD1|TRBV14|NA|TRBJ1-2
TGTGCCAGCAGCCAACACCAAGGACAGGTCTATGGCTACACCTTC
CASSQHQGQVYGYTF
>NA|TRBV23-1|once|TRBJ1-4
TGCGCCAGCAGTCATCGAGGACGTATCGGATTTGGTGAAAAACTGTTTTTT
CASSHRGRIGFGEKLFF
>NA|TRBV5-4|NA|TRBJ2-7
TGTGCCAGCACCTCGCTAGGCTCCGACGAGCAGTACTTC
CASTSLGSDEQYF
>NA|TRBV28|NA|TRBJ2-1
TGTGCCAGTGACTCCCCAACGGCTCTATACAATGAGCAGTTCTTC
CASDSPTALYNEQFF
>TRBD1|TRBV28|NA|TRBJ2-7
TGTGCCAGCACCACGCCGGGACAGGGAGCCTACGAGCAGTACTTC
CASTTPGQGAYEQYF
>TRBD1|TRBV5-4|NA|TRBJ1-2
TGTGCCAGCAGCTTGAATTTCGGACAGGGTGGGGGCTACACCTTC
CASSLNFGQGGGYTF
>NA|TRBV28|NA|TRBJ1-1
TGTGCCAGCAGTTTACAACGAGGGGAAGCTTTCTTT
CASSLQRGEAFF
>TRBD2|TRBV5-4|NA|TRBJ2-1
TGTGCCAGCAGCGCGCCGGGACTAGAAGTTAGTGCGGAGCAGTTCTTC
CASSAPGLEVSAEQFF